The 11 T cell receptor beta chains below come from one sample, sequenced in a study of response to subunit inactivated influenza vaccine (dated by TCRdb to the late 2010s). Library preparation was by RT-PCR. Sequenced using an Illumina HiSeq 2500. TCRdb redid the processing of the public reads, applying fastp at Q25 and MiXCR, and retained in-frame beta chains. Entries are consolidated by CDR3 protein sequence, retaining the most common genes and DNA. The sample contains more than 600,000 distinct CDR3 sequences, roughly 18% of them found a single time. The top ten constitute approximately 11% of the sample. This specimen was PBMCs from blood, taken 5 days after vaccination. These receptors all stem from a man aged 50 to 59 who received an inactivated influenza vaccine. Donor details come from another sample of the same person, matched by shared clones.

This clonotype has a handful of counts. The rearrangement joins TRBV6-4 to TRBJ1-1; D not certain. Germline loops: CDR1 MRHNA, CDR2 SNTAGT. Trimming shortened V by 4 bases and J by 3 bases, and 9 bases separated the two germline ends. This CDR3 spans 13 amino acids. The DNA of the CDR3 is TGTGCCAGCAGTGTTGAACTTGACACTGAAGCTTTCTTT. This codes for CASSVELDTEAFF.

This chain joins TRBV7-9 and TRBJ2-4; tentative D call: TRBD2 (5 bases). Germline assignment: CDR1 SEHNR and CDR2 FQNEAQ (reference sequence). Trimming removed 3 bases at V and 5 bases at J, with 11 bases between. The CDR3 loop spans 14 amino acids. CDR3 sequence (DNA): TGTGCCAGCAGCTTTCGGGGAATGGAAAACATTCAGTACTTC. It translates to CASSFRGMENIQYF.

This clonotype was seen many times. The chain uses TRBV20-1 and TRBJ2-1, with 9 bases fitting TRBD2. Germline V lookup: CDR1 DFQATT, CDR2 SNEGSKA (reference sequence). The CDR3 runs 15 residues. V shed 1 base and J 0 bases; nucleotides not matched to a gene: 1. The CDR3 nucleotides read TGCAGTGCTAGAGGACTAGCGGACTCCTACAATGAGCAGTTCTTC. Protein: CSARGLADSYNEQFF.

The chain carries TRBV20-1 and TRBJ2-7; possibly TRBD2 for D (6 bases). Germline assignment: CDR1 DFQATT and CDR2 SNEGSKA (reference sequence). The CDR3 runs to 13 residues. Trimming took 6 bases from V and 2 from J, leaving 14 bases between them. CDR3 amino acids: CSATQRAAYEQYF. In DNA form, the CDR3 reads TGCAGTGCCACCCAGCGGGCTGCCTACGAGCAGTACTTC.

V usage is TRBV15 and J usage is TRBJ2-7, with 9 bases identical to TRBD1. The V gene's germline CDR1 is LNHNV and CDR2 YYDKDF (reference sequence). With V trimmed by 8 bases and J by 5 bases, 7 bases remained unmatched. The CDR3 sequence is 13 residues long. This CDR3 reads CATSRDRDNEQYF. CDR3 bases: TGTGCCACCTCCAGGGACAGGGACAACGAGCAGTACTTC.

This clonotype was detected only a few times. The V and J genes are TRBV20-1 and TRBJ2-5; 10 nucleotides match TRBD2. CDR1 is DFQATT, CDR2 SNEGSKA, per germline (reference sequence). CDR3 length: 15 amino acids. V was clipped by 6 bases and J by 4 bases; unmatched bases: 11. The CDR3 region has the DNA TGCAGTGCACGAATTACTAGCGGGACGGGAGAGACCCAGTACTTC. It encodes CSARITSGTGETQYF.

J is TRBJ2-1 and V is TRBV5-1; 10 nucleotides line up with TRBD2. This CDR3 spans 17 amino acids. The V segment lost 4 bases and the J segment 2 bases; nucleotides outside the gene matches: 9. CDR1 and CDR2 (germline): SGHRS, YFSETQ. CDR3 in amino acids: CASSGGLAGAPYNEQFF. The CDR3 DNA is TGCGCCAGCAGCGGGGGTCTAGCGGGGGCCCCCTACAATGAGCAGTTCTTC.

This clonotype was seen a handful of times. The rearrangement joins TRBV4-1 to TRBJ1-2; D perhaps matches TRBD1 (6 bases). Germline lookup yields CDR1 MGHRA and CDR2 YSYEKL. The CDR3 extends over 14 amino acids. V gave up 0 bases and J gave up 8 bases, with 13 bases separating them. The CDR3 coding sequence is TGCGCCAGCAGCCAAGAGGCTCAGGGGAACGGCTACACCTTC. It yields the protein CASSQEAQGNGYTF.

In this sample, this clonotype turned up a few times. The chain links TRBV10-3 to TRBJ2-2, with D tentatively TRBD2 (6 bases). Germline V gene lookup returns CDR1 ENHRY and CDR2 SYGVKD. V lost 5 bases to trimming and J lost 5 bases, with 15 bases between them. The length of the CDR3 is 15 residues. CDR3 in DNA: TGTGCCATCAGTTCCGGGACTTCCCTAACCGGGGAGCTGTTTTTT. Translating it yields CAISSGTSLTGELFF.

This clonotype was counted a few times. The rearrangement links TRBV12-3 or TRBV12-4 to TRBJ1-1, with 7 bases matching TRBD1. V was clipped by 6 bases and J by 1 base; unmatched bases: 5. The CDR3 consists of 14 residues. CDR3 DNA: TGTGCCAGCAGCACCTACAGGGGGAACACTGAAGCTTTCTTT. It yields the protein CASSTYRGNTEAFF.

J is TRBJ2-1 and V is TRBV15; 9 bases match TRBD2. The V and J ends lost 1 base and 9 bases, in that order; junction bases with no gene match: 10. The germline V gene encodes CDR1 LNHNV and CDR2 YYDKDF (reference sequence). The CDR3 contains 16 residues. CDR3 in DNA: TGTGCCACCAGCAGAGCAGGTAGCGGGAGTTTTGGTGAGCAGTTCTTC. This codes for CATSRAGSGSFGEQFF. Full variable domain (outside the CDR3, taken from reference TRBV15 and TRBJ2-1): DAMVIQNPRYQVTQFGKPVTLSCSQTLNHNVMYWYQQKSSQAPKLLFHYYDKDFNNEADTPDNFQSRRPNTSFCFLDIRSPGLGDTAMYLCATSRAGSGSFGEQFFGPGTRLTVL.